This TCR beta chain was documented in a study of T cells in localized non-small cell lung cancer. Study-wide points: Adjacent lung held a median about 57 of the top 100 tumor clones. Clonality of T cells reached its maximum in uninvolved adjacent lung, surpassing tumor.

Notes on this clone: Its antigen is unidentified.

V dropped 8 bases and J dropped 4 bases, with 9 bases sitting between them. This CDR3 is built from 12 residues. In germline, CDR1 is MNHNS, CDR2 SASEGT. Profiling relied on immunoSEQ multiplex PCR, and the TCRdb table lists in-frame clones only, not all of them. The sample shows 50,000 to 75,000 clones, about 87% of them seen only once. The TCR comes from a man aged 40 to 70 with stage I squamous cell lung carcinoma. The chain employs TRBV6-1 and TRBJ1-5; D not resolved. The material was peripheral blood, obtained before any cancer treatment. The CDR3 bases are TGTGCCAGCGGAGGAGCTAATCAGCCCCAGCATTTT. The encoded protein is CASGGANQPQHF.